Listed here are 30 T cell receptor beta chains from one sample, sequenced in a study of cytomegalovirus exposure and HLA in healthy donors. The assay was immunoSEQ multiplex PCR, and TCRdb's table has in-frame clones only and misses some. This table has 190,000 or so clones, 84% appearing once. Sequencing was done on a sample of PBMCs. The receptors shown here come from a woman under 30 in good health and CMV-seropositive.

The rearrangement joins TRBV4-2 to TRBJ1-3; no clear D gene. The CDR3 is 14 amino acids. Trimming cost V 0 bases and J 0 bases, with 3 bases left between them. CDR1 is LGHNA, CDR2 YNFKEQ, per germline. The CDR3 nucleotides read TGTGCCAGCAGCCAAGACAGCTCTGGAAACACCATATATTTT. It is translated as CASSQDSSGNTIYF.

The DNA of the CDR3 is TGTGCCAGCAGCTTGCTAGCGGGTGTTGACTACGAGCAGTACTTC. It codes for CASSLLAGVDYEQYF. The chain has TRBV5-6 and TRBJ2-7; 8 bases are a match to TRBD2. From germline, CDR1 is SGHDT and CDR2 YYEEEE. The CDR3 consists of 15 residues. V lost 1 base to trimming and J lost 3 bases; unmatched junction nucleotides: 6.

CDR3 sequence (DNA): TGCGCCAGCAGCTTGGAAGGGAGCCCGAGAAGCTCTGAAGCTTTCTTT. Protein product: CASSLEGSPRSSEAFF. The V gene is TRBV5-1, the J gene TRBJ1-1; D uncertain. Germline V gives CDR1 SGHRS, CDR2 YFSETQ. The CDR3 is 16 residues long. Trimming removed 0 bases at V and 6 bases at J, with 18 bases between.

The CDR3 DNA reads TGCGCCAGCAGCCAAATGGGACAGGGGGCCTACGAGCAGTACTTC. It codes for CASSQMGQGAYEQYF. The chain has TRBV4-3 and TRBJ2-7; TRBD1 matches 11 bases. V lost 2 bases, J lost 2 bases, and 2 bases stayed unmatched. This CDR3 is built from 15 residues. The V gene's germline CDR1 is LGHNA and CDR2 YSLEER.

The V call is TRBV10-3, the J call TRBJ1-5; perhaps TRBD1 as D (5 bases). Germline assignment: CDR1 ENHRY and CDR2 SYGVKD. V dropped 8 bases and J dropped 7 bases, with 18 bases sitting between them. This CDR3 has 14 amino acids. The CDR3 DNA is TGTGCCATCTCAGCTCCGGGGGGAGGACAGCCCCAGCATTTT. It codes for CAISAPGGGQPQHF.

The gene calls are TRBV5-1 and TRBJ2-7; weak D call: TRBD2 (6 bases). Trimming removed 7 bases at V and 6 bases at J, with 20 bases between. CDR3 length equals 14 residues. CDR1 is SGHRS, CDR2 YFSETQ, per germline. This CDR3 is CASHPAGPLTEQYF. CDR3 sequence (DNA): TGCGCCAGCCATCCCGCGGGACCCTTGACCGAGCAGTACTTC.

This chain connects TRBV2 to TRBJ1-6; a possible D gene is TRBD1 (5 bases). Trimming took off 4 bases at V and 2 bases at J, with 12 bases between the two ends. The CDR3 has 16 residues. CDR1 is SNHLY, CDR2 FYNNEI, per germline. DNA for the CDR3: TGTGCCAGCAGTGTCGGGAGGGGTCCCTATAATTCACCCCTCCACTTT. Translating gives CASSVGRGPYNSPLHF.

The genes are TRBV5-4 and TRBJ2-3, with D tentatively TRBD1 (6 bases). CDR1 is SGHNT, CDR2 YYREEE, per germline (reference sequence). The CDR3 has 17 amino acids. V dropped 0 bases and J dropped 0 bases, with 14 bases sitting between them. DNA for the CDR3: TGTGCCAGCAGCTTGGGTCGTCGCAGGGGAAGCACAGATACGCAGTATTTT. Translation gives CASSLGRRRGSTDTQYF.

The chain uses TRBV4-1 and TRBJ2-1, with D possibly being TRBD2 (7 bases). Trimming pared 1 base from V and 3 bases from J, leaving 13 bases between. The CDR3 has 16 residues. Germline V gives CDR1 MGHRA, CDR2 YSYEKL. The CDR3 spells CASSQVWRGRYNEQFF. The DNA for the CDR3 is TGCGCCAGCAGCCAAGTCTGGCGGGGGCGCTACAATGAGCAGTTCTTC.

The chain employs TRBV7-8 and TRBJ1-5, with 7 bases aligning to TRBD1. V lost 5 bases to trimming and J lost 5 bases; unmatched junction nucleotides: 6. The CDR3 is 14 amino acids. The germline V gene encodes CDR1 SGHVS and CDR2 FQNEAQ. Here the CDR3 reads CASSPGTAYQPQHF. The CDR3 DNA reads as TGTGCCAGCAGCCCAGGGACAGCATATCAGCCCCAGCATTTT.

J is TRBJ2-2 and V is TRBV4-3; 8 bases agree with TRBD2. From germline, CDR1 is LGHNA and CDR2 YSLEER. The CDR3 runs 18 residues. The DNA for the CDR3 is TGCCCCCGGTGGGCCGGGGGGGCATTCCAGGCGAACACCGGGGAGCTGTTTTTT. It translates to CPRWAGGAFQANTGELFF.

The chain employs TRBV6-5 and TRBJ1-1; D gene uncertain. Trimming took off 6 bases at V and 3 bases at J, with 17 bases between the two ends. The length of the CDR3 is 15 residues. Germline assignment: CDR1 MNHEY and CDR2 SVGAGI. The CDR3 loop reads CASRQQRAGDTEAFF. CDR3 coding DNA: TGTGCCAGCAGACAACAGAGGGCGGGAGACACTGAAGCTTTCTTT.

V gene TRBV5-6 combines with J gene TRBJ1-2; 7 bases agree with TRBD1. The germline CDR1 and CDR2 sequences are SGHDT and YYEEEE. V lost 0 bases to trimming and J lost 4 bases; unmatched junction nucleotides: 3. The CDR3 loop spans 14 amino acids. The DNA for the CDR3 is TGTGCCAGCAGCTTGGGGACAGGAGTCTATGGCTACACCTTC. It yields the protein CASSLGTGVYGYTF. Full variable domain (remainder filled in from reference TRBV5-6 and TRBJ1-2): DAGVTQSPTHLIKTRGQQVTLRCSPKSGHDTVSWYQQALGQGPQFIFQYYEEEERQRGNFPDRFSGHQFPNYSSELNVNALLLGDSALYLCASSLGTGVYGYTFGSGTRLTVV.

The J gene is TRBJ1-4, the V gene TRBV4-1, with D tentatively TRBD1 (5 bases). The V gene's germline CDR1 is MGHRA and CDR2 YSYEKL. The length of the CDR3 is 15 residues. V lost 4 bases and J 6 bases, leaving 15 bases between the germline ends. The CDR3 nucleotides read TGCGCCAGCAGCCTCTGGGGCGAAGATTATGAAAAACTGTTTTTT. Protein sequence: CASSLWGEDYEKLFF.

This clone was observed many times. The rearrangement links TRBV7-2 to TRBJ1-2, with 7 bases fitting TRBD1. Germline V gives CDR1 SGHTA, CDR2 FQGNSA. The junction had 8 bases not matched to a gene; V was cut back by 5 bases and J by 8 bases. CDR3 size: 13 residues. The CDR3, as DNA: TGTGCCAGCAGCCTAAGGGGGCAGCAGGGCTACACCTTC. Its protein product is CASSLRGQQGYTF.

The CDR3, as DNA: TGCGCCAGCAGCCACGGGGACAGCAACACCGGGGAGCTGTTTTTT. This codes for CASSHGDSNTGELFF. This sequence joins TRBV4-3 and TRBJ2-2, with 7 bases identical to TRBD1. With V trimmed by 3 bases and J by 2 bases, 3 bases remained unmatched. CDR3 length equals 15 residues. The V gene's germline CDR1 is LGHNA and CDR2 YSLEER.

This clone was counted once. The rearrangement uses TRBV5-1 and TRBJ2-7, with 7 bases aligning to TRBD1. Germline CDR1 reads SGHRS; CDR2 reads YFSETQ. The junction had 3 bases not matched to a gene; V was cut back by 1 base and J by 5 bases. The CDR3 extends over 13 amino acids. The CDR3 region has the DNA TGCGCCAGCAGCTTGAACAGGGGAGACGAGCAGTACTTC. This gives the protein CASSLNRGDEQYF.

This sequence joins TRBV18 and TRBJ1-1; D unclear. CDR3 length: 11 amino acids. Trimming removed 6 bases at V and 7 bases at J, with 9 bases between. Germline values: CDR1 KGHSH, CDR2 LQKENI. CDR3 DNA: TGTGCCAGCTCGTCCCCGGTTGAAGCTTTCTTT. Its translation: CASSSPVEAFF. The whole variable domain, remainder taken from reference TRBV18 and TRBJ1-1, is NAGVMQNPRHLVRRRGQEARLRCSPMKGHSHVYWYRQLPEEGLKFMVYLQKENIIDESGMPKERFSAEFPKEGPSILRIQQVVRGDSAAYFCASSSPVEAFFGQGTRLTVV.

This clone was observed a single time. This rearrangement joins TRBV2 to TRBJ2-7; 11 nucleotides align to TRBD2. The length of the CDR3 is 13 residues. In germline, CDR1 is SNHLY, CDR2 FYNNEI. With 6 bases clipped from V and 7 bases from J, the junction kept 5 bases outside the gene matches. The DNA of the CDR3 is TGTGCCAGCAGGAAGACTAGCGGGGTTGAGCAGTACTTC. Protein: CASRKTSGVEQYF.

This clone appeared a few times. CDR3 in amino acids: CASSDEGTGGGYEQYF. The CDR3 DNA reads TGCGCCAGCAGCGACGAGGGGACAGGGGGCGGGTACGAGCAGTACTTC. V usage is TRBV5-1 and J usage is TRBJ2-7; 12 nucleotides agree with TRBD1. V lost 4 bases and J lost 4; bases outside the gene matches: 9. The CDR3 consists of 16 residues. CDR1 is SGHRS and CDR2 is YFSETQ in the germline V gene.

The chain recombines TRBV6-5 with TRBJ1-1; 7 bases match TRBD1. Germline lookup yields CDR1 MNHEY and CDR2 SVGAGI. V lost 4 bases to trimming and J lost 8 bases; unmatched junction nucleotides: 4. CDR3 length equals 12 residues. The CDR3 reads CASSLGDSEAFF. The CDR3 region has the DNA TGTGCCAGCAGTTTGGGGGACAGCGAAGCTTTCTTT.

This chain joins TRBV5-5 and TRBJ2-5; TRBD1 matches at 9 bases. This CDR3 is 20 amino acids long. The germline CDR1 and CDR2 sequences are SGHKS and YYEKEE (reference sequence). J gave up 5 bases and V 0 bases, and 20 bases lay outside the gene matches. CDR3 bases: TGTGCCAGCAGCTTGGAATCGTCTGATACATACAGGGGGCACCGTGAGACCCAGTACTTC. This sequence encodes CASSLESSDTYRGHRETQYF.

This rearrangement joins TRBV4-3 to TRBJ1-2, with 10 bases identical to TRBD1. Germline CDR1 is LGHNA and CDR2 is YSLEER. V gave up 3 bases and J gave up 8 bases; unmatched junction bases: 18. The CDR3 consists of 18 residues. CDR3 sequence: CASSQAGTGDSNFGGYTF. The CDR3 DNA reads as TGCGCCAGCAGCCAGGCCGGGACAGGGGATTCAAATTTCGGGGGCTACACCTTC.

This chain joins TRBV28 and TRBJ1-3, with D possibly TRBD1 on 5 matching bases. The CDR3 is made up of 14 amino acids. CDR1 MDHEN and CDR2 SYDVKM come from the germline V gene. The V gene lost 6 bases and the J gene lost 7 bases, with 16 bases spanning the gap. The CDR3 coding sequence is TGTGCCAGCAGCAGGACACCTCCTCTCAACACCATATATTTT. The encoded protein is CASSRTPPLNTIYF.

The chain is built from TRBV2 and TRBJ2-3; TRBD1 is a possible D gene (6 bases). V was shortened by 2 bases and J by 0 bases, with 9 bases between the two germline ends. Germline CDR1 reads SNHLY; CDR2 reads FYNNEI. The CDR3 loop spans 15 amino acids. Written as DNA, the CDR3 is TGTGCCAGCAGTGAACTAGGGGGTAGCACAGATACGCAGTATTTT. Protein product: CASSELGGSTDTQYF.

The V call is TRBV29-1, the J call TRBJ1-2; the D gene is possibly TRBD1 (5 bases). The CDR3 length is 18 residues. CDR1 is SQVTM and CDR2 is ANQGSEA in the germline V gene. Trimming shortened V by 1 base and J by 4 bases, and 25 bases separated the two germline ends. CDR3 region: CSVEAGFFSKSEAYGYTF. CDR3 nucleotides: TGCAGCGTTGAAGCAGGGTTTTTTAGTAAGTCGGAAGCCTATGGCTACACCTTC.

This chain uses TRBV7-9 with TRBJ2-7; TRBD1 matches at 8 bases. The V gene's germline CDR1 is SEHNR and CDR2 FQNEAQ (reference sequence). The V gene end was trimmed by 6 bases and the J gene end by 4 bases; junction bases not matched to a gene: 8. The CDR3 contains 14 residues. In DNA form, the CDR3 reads TGTGCCAGCAGATCAGGACAGGGACATTACGAGCAGTACTTC. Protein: CASRSGQGHYEQYF.

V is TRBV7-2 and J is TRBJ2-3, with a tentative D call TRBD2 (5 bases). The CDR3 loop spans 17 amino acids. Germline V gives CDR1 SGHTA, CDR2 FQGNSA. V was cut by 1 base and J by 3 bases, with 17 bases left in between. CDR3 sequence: CASSLEASPLGTDTQYF. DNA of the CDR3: TGTGCCAGCAGCTTAGAGGCTAGCCCCCTCGGGACAGATACGCAGTATTTT. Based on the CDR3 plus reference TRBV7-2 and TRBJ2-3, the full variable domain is GAGVSQSPSNKVTEKGKDVELRCDPISGHTALYWYRQSLGQGLEFLIYFQGNSAPDKSGLPSDRFSAERTGGSVSTLTIQRTQQEDSAVYLCASSLEASPLGTDTQYFGPGTRLTVL.

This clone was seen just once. The CDR3 DNA sequence: TGTGCCAGCAGCTTAGCAGGTGCGGGCACTGAAGCTTTCTTT. Its protein product is CASSLAGAGTEAFF. V gene TRBV7-9 combines with J gene TRBJ1-1; D ambiguous. There are 14 residues in the CDR3. The germline gives CDR1 SEHNR, CDR2 FQNEAQ (reference sequence). V was shortened by 0 bases and J by 4 bases, with 9 bases between the two germline ends.

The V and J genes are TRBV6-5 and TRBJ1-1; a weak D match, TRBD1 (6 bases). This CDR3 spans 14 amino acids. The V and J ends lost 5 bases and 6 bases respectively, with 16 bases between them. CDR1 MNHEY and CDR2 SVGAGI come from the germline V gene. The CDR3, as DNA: TGTGCCAGCAGTAAGGGACACGGATATCCTGAAGCTTTCTTT. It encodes CASSKGHGYPEAFF.